This T cell receptor (beta chain) was sequenced during a study of cytomegalovirus exposure and HLA in healthy donors. Turning to the study itself: An early data release held 79 million or so unique TCRs from HLA-typed donors. Study conclusions and caveats: The presence/absence work took it that sequencing depth was about the same across donors. The study labeled 150 to 200 TCR beta chains cytomegalovirus-associated.

Comment on this clone: What it binds is unknown.

The CDR3 consists of 14 residues. Germline trimming cut 3 bases from V and 3 bases from J; bases unmatched to any gene: 4. Germline lookup yields CDR1 LNHDA and CDR2 SQIVND (reference sequence). A multiplex PCR was run with 60 Vbeta primers and 13 Jbeta primers. Clones were sequenced by immunoSEQ multiplex PCR, and TCRdb holds only the in-frame ones, with some missing. This sample has over 120,000 clones, with around two thirds found just once. What was sequenced was PBMCs. The chain joins TRBV19 to TRBJ2-5; 7 nucleotides align to TRBD2. This TCR came from a woman between 55 and 75 years old in good health and CMV-seropositive. The CDR3 nucleotides read TGTGCCAGTAGTATTATTGCGGGAGAAGAGACCCAGTACTTC. This gives the protein CASSIIAGEETQYF.